The rows below give T cell receptor beta chains drawn from one sample of a study of control samples from healthy donors and cancer patients. Generated by immunoSEQ multiplex PCR, the TCRdb table keeps only in-frame clones and is missing some. The sample holds 200,000 to 250,000 clones; about 93% are singletons and the top ten take about 1.6%. The material sequenced was blood. These TCRs come from a man aged 50-60 years in good health. Each CDR3 is given with its conserved first and last residue. A D gene is named only where the DNA matches it firmly. The size field is filled for only some rows; it gives once, few, many or a size class.

TRBV11-2	TRBJ2-7	-	TRBD1	15	CASSLDDRVPYEQYF	TGTGCCAGCAGCTTAGACGACAGGGTTCCCTACGAGCAGTACTTC
TRBV7-8	TRBJ2-7	-	-	16	CASIPSPQGWGSEQYF	TGTGCCAGCATCCCCTCCCCCCAGGGCTGGGGCTCCGAGCAGTACTTC
TRBV2	TRBJ1-1	-	-	13	CASSVTENTEAFF	TGTGCCAGCAGTGTGACGGAGAACACTGAAGCTTTCTTT
TRBV4-1	TRBJ2-1	-	-	14	CASSQERGAYEQFF	TGCGCCAGCAGCCAAGAAAGGGGGGCCTATGAGCAGTTCTTC
TRBV3-1/TRBV3-2	TRBJ2-7	-	TRBD2	14	CASSPSLAGGPPYF	TGTGCCAGCAGCCCTTCCCTAGCGGGGGGGCCTCCGTACTTC
TRBV6-5	TRBJ1-2	-	-	12	CASSRGDYGYTF	TGTGCCAGCAGTCGGGGAGACTATGGCTACACCTTC
TRBV28	TRBJ1-2	-	-	11	CALSGNYGYTF	TGTGCCCTTTCAGGAAACTATGGCTACACCTTC
TRBV7-2	TRBJ1-2	-	-	14	CASSFLPGSHGYTF	TGTGCCAGCAGCTTCTTACCCGGGTCTCACGGCTACACCTTC
TRBV6-5	TRBJ2-2	once	-	14	CASSLGSESGELFF	TGTGCCAGCAGCCTTGGCAGCGAATCCGGGGAGCTGTTTTTT
TRBV11-2	TRBJ1-6	-	TRBD1	16	CASSLYAGTGVSPLHF	TGTGCCAGCAGCCTCTATGCCGGGACAGGGGTTTCACCCCTCCACTTT
TRBV28	TRBJ1-1	-	TRBD1	19	CASSLSPGTGGFMNTEAFF	TGTGCCAGCAGTCTTAGTCCTGGGACAGGGGGATTCATGAACACTGAAGCTTTCTTT
TRBV5-1	TRBJ1-6	once	TRBD1	15	CASSSGTGGSSPLHF	TGCGCCAGCAGCTCCGGGACAGGAGGGAGTTCACCCCTCCACTTT
TRBV2	TRBJ2-1	-	-	15	CASSEVRTYNGEQFF	TGTGCCAGCAGTGAAGTTCGAACCTACAATGGTGAGCAGTTCTTC
TRBV20-1	TRBJ2-7	-	-	11	CSASYLYEQYF	TGCAGTGCCTCCTACCTCTACGAGCAGTACTTC
TRBV19	TRBJ2-2	-	TRBD1	16	CASSIPGTGGLKELFF	TGTGCCAGTAGTATACCCGGGACAGGGGGCTTGAAGGAGCTGTTTTTT
TRBV28	TRBJ2-7	-	TRBD1	14	CASRGTGLSYEQYF	TGTGCCAGCAGAGGGACAGGGCTTTCCTACGAGCAGTACTTC
TRBV3-1/TRBV3-2	TRBJ2-5	few	-	15	CASSQDHASEETQYF	TGTGCCAGCAGCCAAGATCACGCAAGCGAAGAGACCCAGTACTTC
TRBV19	TRBJ2-1	once	-	15	CASTPEGPRLNEQFF	TGTGCCAGTACCCCAGAGGGGCCGAGGCTCAATGAGCAGTTCTTC
TRBV10-2	TRBJ2-2	-	TRBD2	19	CASSESTLAGAANTGELFF	TGCGCCAGCAGTGAGTCGACGCTAGCGGGGGCCGCGAACACCGGGGAGCTGTTTTTT
TRBV19	TRBJ1-4	-	-	13	CASSHGGNEKLFF	TGTGCCAGTAGTCACGGGGGTAATGAAAAACTGTTTTTT
TRBV7-9	TRBJ1-4	-	-	15	CASSLAGGIREKLFF	TGTGCCAGCAGCTTAGCAGGGGGGATCCGGGAAAAACTGTTTTTT
TRBV2	TRBJ2-2	once	TRBD1	15	CASSETGAPTGELFF	TGTGCCAGCAGTGAAACAGGGGCCCCCACCGGGGAGCTGTTTTTT
TRBV7-3	TRBJ1-2	-	-	13	CASSPTSDYGYTF	TGTGCCAGCAGCCCAACGTCCGACTATGGCTACACCTTC
TRBV25-1	TRBJ2-5	once	TRBD1	18	CASSDWGLGTAPQETQYF	TGTGCCAGCAGTGATTGGGGCCTGGGGACAGCGCCACAAGAGACCCAGTACTTC
TRBV10-2	TRBJ1-1	-	TRBD1	12	CASRDRGREAFF	TGCGCCAGCCGGGACAGGGGGAGGGAAGCTTTCTTT
TRBV29-1	TRBJ2-3	-	-	16	CSVEKLQGRGADTQYF	TGCAGCGTTGAAAAGTTGCAGGGGAGGGGCGCAGATACGCAGTATTTT
TRBV2	TRBJ2-4	-	-	14	CASSDDPVQNIQYF	TGTGCCAGCAGTGATGACCCTGTGCAAAACATTCAGTACTTC
TRBV7-9	TRBJ2-2	-	-	13	CASSYTGPGELFF	TGTGCCAGCAGTTATACAGGGCCCGGGGAGCTGTTTTTT
TRBV28	TRBJ1-1	-	-	13	CASSDNTNTEAFF	TGTGCCAGCAGTGACAACACGAACACTGAAGCTTTCTTT
TRBV21-1	TRBJ1-2	-	-	17	CASRKVDREEKFDGYTF	TGTGCCAGCAGAAAAGTCGACAGGGAAGAAAAATTCGATGGCTACACCTTC
TRBV20-1	TRBJ1-1	-	-	14	CSASRWGADTEAFF	TGCAGTGCTAGTCGATGGGGCGCCGACACTGAAGCTTTCTTT
TRBV9	TRBJ2-3	-	-	14	CACSVSAGTDTQYF	TGTGCCTGCAGCGTAAGTGCGGGCACAGATACGCAGTATTTT
TRBV11-2	TRBJ1-1	once	-	13	CASSSHMNTEAFF	TGTGCCAGCAGCTCCCACATGAACACTGAAGCTTTCTTT
TRBV2	TRBJ2-7	-	-	11	CASLLVSEQYF	TGTGCCAGCCTTCTAGTTTCCGAGCAGTACTTC
TRBV11-2	TRBJ1-5	-	-	17	CASSLEGSKNSNQPQHF	TGTGCCAGCAGCTTAGAGGGGTCAAAAAATAGCAATCAGCCCCAGCATTTT
TRBV13	TRBJ2-1	-	-	13	CASRGAKIDEQFF	TGTGCCAGCCGAGGGGCGAAGATCGATGAGCAGTTCTTC
TRBV6-2/TRBV6-3	TRBJ1-4	-	TRBD1	19	CASSYLVGTGESRNEKLFF	TGTGCCAGCAGTTACTTGGTCGGGACAGGGGAGTCCAGGAATGAAAAACTGTTTTTT
TRBV7-8	TRBJ1-2	-	TRBD1	15	CASSPLQGAVYGYTF	TGTGCCAGCAGCCCGCTACAGGGGGCGGTCTATGGCTACACCTTC
TRBV19	TRBJ1-2	once	TRBD1	12	CASRFDRAGYTF	TGTGCCAGCCGTTTCGACAGGGCTGGCTACACCTTC
TRBV19	TRBJ1-3	-	TRBD1	14	CASSDPGDRGAIYF	TGTGCCAGTAGCGATCCCGGGGACAGGGGAGCAATATATTTT
TRBV29-1	TRBJ2-3	-	TRBD2	16	CSVSRTSGDNSDTQYF	TGCAGCGTCTCCAGGACTAGCGGGGACAATTCAGATACGCAGTATTTT